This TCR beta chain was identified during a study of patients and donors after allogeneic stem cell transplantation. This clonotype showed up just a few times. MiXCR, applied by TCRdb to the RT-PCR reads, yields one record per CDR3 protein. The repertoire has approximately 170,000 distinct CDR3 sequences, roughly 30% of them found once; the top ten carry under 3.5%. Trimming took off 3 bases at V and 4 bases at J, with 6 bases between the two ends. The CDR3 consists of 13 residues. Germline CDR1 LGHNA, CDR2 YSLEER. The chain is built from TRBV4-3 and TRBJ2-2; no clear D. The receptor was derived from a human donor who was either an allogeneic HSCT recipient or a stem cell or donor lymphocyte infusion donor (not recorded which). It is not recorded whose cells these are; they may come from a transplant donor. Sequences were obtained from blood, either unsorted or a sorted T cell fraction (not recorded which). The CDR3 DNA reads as TGCGCCAGCAGCCATTCAGGCACCGGGGAGCTGTTTTTT. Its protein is CASSHSGTGELFF.